The rows below give T cell receptor beta chains drawn from one sample of a study of shared clonotypes between healthy human individuals. Using immunoSEQ multiplex PCR, the repertoire was profiled, and TCRdb retains in-frame clones only, with some absent. The sample has approximately 980,000 clones; less than 85% are singletons. Sample: memory CD4+ T cells sorted from blood. The receptors derive from a young man in good health. CDR3s include the opening cysteine and the closing phenylalanine or tryptophan. D genes are given only for firm matches. Part of the rows lack a size; the others show once, few, many or a class for expanded clones.

TRBV2	NA	NA	14	TRBJ1-4	TGTGCCAGCAGAGCACCGGGTCTAAATGAAAAACTGTTTTTT	CASRAPGLNEKLFF
TRBV5-1	NA	NA	16	TRBJ1-1	TGCGCCAGCAGCTTGACCCGATTACAGGGAAACACTGAAGCTTTCTTT	CASSLTRLQGNTEAFF
TRBV10-1	TRBD1	NA	19	TRBJ2-2	TGCGCCAGCAGTGAGTCTGGGGCTCCGGGACAGGGAAACACCGGGGAGCTGTTTTTT	CASSESGAPGQGNTGELFF
TRBV27	NA	once	12	TRBJ2-3	TGTGCCAGCAGAACTAGATGGAATACGCAGTATTTT	CASRTRWNTQYF
TRBV11-2	NA	NA	15	TRBJ2-1	TGTGCCAGCAGCTTAGACGGAGGGGCCTACAATGAGCAGTTCTTC	CASSLDGGAYNEQFF
TRBV2	NA	NA	13	TRBJ1-5	TGTGCCAGCAGCGACAGAATGGGTCAGCCCCAGCATTTT	CASSDRMGQPQHF
TRBV19	NA	NA	15	TRBJ2-3	TGTGCCAGTAGTATCGGTCGCGGAAGCACAGATACGCAGTATTTT	CASSIGRGSTDTQYF
TRBV7-2	NA	NA	15	TRBJ1-2	TGTGCCAGCAGCTTAGCGCAGAAAACGGTCTATGGCTACACCTTC	CASSLAQKTVYGYTF
TRBV5-1	TRBD1	NA	16	TRBJ2-3	TGCGCCAGCAGCCCTCGCTCCGGGACAGCAACAGATACGCAGTATTTT	CASSPRSGTATDTQYF
TRBV6-5	NA	NA	15	TRBJ2-5	TGTGCCAGCAGTCTAAGCCGACAGTACCAAGAGACCCAGTACTTC	CASSLSRQYQETQYF
TRBV19	NA	few	14	TRBJ2-5	TGTGCCAGTAGTCGAGCGGGCGAACAAGAGACCCAGTACTTC	CASSRAGEQETQYF
TRBV18	NA	NA	16	TRBJ1-1	TGTGCCAGCTCCTCCACGTTAGGGACGGGAAGCACTGAAGCTTTCTTT	CASSSTLGTGSTEAFF
TRBV18	NA	NA	13	TRBJ1-5	TGTGCCAGCTCTGAGGCGAGCAATCAGCCCCAGCATTTT	CASSEASNQPQHF
TRBV9	TRBD1	NA	16	TRBJ2-3	TGTGCCAGCAGCGCAACCGGGACAGAAAACACAGATACGCAGTATTTT	CASSATGTENTDTQYF
TRBV18	TRBD1	NA	15	TRBJ1-2	TGTGCCAGCTCCACAACCGGACAGGGGAACTATGGCTACACCTTC	CASSTTGQGNYGYTF
TRBV5-1	TRBD1	NA	14	TRBJ1-1	TGCGCCAGCGGGACCGGGACAGAGAACACTGAAGCTTTCTTT	CASGTGTENTEAFF
TRBV5-1	TRBD2	NA	12	TRBJ2-1	TGCGCCAGCAAGCGGGAGGGGCATGAGCAGTTCTTC	CASKREGHEQFF
TRBV5-1	NA	NA	16	TRBJ1-6	TGCGCCAGCAGCTTGGGGGCGGGCCGCCTAGAGTCACCCCTCCACTTT	CASSLGAGRLESPLHF
TRBV7-9	TRBD2	NA	14	TRBJ2-5	TGTGCCAGCAGCTGGGAGGGACTCGGAGAGACCCAGTACTTC	CASSWEGLGETQYF
TRBV10-3	TRBD2	NA	13	TRBJ2-7	TGTGCCATCAGTGAACTAGCGGGGACGCTTGAGTACTTC	CAISELAGTLEYF
TRBV30	NA	NA	12	TRBJ1-3	TGTGCCTGGGGATACTCTGGAAACACCATATATTTT	CAWGYSGNTIYF
TRBV11-2	TRBD2	NA	16	TRBJ2-7	TGTGCCAGCCGGGAGGGGCTCTTAAACCGCTCCTACGAGCAGTACTTC	CASREGLLNRSYEQYF
TRBV29-1	NA	NA	13	TRBJ2-6	TGCAGCGTACAGGGATCTGGGGCCAACGTCCTGACTTTC	CSVQGSGANVLTF
TRBV30	NA	many	11	TRBJ1-5	TGTGCCTGGAGTGATCAGGGCTTTACGCATTTT	CAWSDQGFTHF
TRBV19	TRBD2	few	14	TRBJ2-1	TGTGCCAGTAGTGTCTTAGCGGGGGACAATGAGCAGTTCTTC	CASSVLAGDNEQFF